Listed below are T cell receptor beta chains from one sample, sequenced in a study of cytotoxic CD8 clonotypes in ibrutinib-treated CLL. The data were produced by immunoSEQ multiplex PCR, yet TCRdb's version contains in-frame clones alone and is incomplete. The data hold 15,000 to 20,000 clones, with roughly three fifths observed a single time. The input for sequencing was PBMCs, taken after 12 months of ibrutinib treatment. The receptors originated from a human donor with chronic lymphocytic leukemia. Both conserved end residues are part of each CDR3. Each record gives: CDR3 DNA, CDR3 protein, clone size, J gene, V gene, D gene. D genes are given only for firm matches. Not every row has a clone size; where given, it reads once, few, many or a size class.

DNA: TGTGCCAGTAGTTTTCAGGGAAAGGCAACTAATGAAAAACTGTTTTTT; CDR3: CASSFQGKATNEKLFF; size: NA; J: TRBJ1-4; V: TRBV19; D: NA
DNA: TGTGCCTGGAGTGTAGGTCCGGGATACACTGAAGCTTTCTTT; CDR3: CAWSVGPGYTEAFF; size: NA; J: TRBJ1-1; V: TRBV30; D: NA
DNA: TGTGCCAGCAGCTTTGTCATAGGATATAACACTGAAGCTTTCTTT; CDR3: CASSFVIGYNTEAFF; size: NA; J: TRBJ1-1; V: TRBV13; D: NA
DNA: TGTGCCAGCAGCCCGGGACAGGGGGAGGGCTACACCTTC; CDR3: CASSPGQGEGYTF; size: NA; J: TRBJ1-2; V: TRBV7-3; D: TRBD1
DNA: TGCGCCAGCAGCCAAGCCGAGCTGCCCCAAGAGACCCAGTACTTC; CDR3: CASSQAELPQETQYF; size: NA; J: TRBJ2-5; V: TRBV4-1; D: NA
DNA: TGTGCCAGCGTGCCGGGACAGGGAAATGAAAAACTGTTTTTT; CDR3: CASVPGQGNEKLFF; size: NA; J: TRBJ1-4; V: TRBV18; D: TRBD1
DNA: TGTGCCAGTAGTCCCACTTCTCAGGGGGCAAACAATGAGCAGTTCTTC; CDR3: CASSPTSQGANNEQFF; size: NA; J: TRBJ2-1; V: TRBV19; D: TRBD1
DNA: TGTGCCTGGAGCCCGGAGACAGGGGGAGGTGAAAAACTGTTTTTT; CDR3: CAWSPETGGGEKLFF; size: once; J: TRBJ1-4; V: TRBV30; D: TRBD1
DNA: TGTGCCAGCAGCTTACGGGCTAGCGGGCCGGACTCCTACAATGAGCAGTTCTTC; CDR3: CASSLRASGPDSYNEQFF; size: NA; J: TRBJ2-1; V: TRBV7-6; D: TRBD2
DNA: TGCAGCGTACAGGGGGGTTCTGAAAAACTGTTTTTT; CDR3: CSVQGGSEKLFF; size: NA; J: TRBJ1-4; V: TRBV29-1; D: TRBD1
DNA: TGTGCCAGCAGTGAAGAGACTCTCGGGACAGGGGCCTACGAGCAGTACTTC; CDR3: CASSEETLGTGAYEQYF; size: few; J: TRBJ2-7; V: TRBV2; D: TRBD1
DNA: TGTGCCAGCAGTTTACGGACAGGGGTAGGAGAGACCCAGTACTTC; CDR3: CASSLRTGVGETQYF; size: NA; J: TRBJ2-5; V: TRBV28; D: TRBD1
DNA: TGTGCCAGCAGTGGGACCTCCAGAGATGGCTACACCTTC; CDR3: CASSGTSRDGYTF; size: few; J: TRBJ1-2; V: TRBV2; D: NA
DNA: TGCAGCGATCGACAGAGGGGTATCACCGGGGAGCTGTTTTTT; CDR3: CSDRQRGITGELFF; size: medium-sized; J: TRBJ2-2; V: TRBV29-1; D: NA
DNA: TGTGCCAGCAGCGTAGACGGCGGGAGGCTTAATGAGCAGTTCTTC; CDR3: CASSVDGGRLNEQFF; size: NA; J: TRBJ2-1; V: TRBV9; D: TRBD2
DNA: TGTGCCAGCAGCTTTAGTGCAGATACGCAGTATTTT; CDR3: CASSFSADTQYF; size: few; J: TRBJ2-3; V: TRBV11-2; D: NA
DNA: TGTGCCAGCAGCCCTAGCAGAGCCTCTAGGGAGCAGTACTTC; CDR3: CASSPSRASREQYF; size: NA; J: TRBJ2-7; V: TRBV11-3; D: NA
DNA: TGTGCCAGCAGCCAAGACGACAGGGCCTTCTATGGCTACACCTTC; CDR3: CASSQDDRAFYGYTF; size: NA; J: TRBJ1-2; V: TRBV4-2; D: TRBD1
DNA: TGCAGCGTTAAGGTCAGGGTTGAGTCGCCCCTCCACTTT; CDR3: CSVKVRVESPLHF; size: NA; J: TRBJ1-6; V: TRBV29-1; D: NA
DNA: TGCAGTGCTGGTACAACAGGGGGCTACACCTTC; CDR3: CSAGTTGGYTF; size: NA; J: TRBJ1-2; V: TRBV20-1; D: NA
DNA: TGTGCCAGTAGAACACCGGGACATAACTATGGCTACACCTTC; CDR3: CASRTPGHNYGYTF; size: NA; J: TRBJ1-2; V: TRBV19; D: NA
DNA: TGTGCCAGTAGTATCGGCTCTACTAAAGAGACCCAGTACTTC; CDR3: CASSIGSTKETQYF; size: NA; J: TRBJ2-5; V: TRBV19; D: NA
DNA: TGCAGTGCTAATCGTGCGGGAGCTTTCTTT; CDR3: CSANRAGAFF; size: NA; J: TRBJ1-1; V: TRBV20-1; D: NA
DNA: TGTGCCAGCAGACATGACGCGTCGGGGGAAAAACTGTTTTTT; CDR3: CASRHDASGEKLFF; size: few; J: TRBJ1-4; V: TRBV2; D: NA
DNA: TGTGCCAGCAGCTTACAGGACTCCTACGAGCAGTACTTC; CDR3: CASSLQDSYEQYF; size: once; J: TRBJ2-7; V: TRBV5-4; D: NA
DNA: TGCAGCGCAGGGACCACCAACTCTGGGGCCAACGTCCTGACTTTC; CDR3: CSAGTTNSGANVLTF; size: NA; J: TRBJ2-6; V: TRBV29-1; D: NA
DNA: TGTGCCAGCAGCTTGGACTTGAACACTGAAGCTTTCTTT; CDR3: CASSLDLNTEAFF; size: few; J: TRBJ1-1; V: TRBV5-5; D: NA
DNA: TGTGCCAGCAGCTTAGGGGGACCACCGCTGGAGGAGCAGTACTTC; CDR3: CASSLGGPPLEEQYF; size: NA; J: TRBJ2-7; V: TRBV7-9; D: NA
DNA: TGTGCCAGCAGCTTAGGACCACCGGGACTAGCGTCAGATACGCAGTATTTT; CDR3: CASSLGPPGLASDTQYF; size: NA; J: TRBJ2-3; V: TRBV7-6; D: TRBD2
DNA: TGTGCCACGCATTCCATAAGCGGGATTTCCGAAAAACTGTTTTTT; CDR3: CATHSISGISEKLFF; size: once; J: TRBJ1-4; V: TRBV28; D: NA
DNA: TGTGCCAGCACTGCTAGGGATAGCAATCAGCCCCAGCATTTT; CDR3: CASTARDSNQPQHF; size: NA; J: TRBJ1-5; V: TRBV6-4; D: NA
DNA: TGTGCCAGCAGTGACTCGATTAGCGGGAGTTGGAATGAGCAGTTCTTC; CDR3: CASSDSISGSWNEQFF; size: NA; J: TRBJ2-1; V: TRBV6-4; D: TRBD2
DNA: TGTGCCAGCAGTTTATCTACCGGGACTAGCTACAATGAGCAGTTCTTC; CDR3: CASSLSTGTSYNEQFF; size: NA; J: TRBJ2-1; V: TRBV27; D: TRBD2
DNA: TGTGCCAGCAGGGAAACAGGGGACCACAATGAGCAGTTCTTC; CDR3: CASRETGDHNEQFF; size: NA; J: TRBJ2-1; V: TRBV28; D: TRBD1
DNA: TGCGCCAGCAGCTTAGACAGCACTAGCACAGATACGCAGTATTTT; CDR3: CASSLDSTSTDTQYF; size: NA; J: TRBJ2-3; V: TRBV5-1; D: NA
DNA: TGTGCCAGCAGCCTTTCTGGAATTAACACCGGGGAGCTGTTTTTT; CDR3: CASSLSGINTGELFF; size: NA; J: TRBJ2-2; V: TRBV5-4; D: NA
DNA: TGTGCCAGCAGCAGGCGGGCAGGGTGGGCCTATGGCTACACCTTC; CDR3: CASSRRAGWAYGYTF; size: NA; J: TRBJ1-2; V: TRBV14; D: NA
DNA: TGCGCCAGCAGCCAAGATTGGGGCTTGGGACATAATGAAAAACTGTTTTTT; CDR3: CASSQDWGLGHNEKLFF; size: NA; J: TRBJ1-4; V: TRBV4-1; D: NA
DNA: TGTGCCATCAGTGAAGGGACAGGGGGTGCCAATTCACCCCTCCACTTT; CDR3: CAISEGTGGANSPLHF; size: NA; J: TRBJ1-6; V: TRBV10-3; D: TRBD1
DNA: TGTGCCAGCAGTTTATCGACAATAGGGGCCCAGTACTTC; CDR3: CASSLSTIGAQYF; size: NA; J: TRBJ2-5; V: TRBV27; D: NA
DNA: TGTGCCAGCATGCGGAAGCTCCGGGAGTATGAGCAGTTCTTC; CDR3: CASMRKLREYEQFF; size: NA; J: TRBJ2-1; V: TRBV27; D: NA
DNA: TGTGCCAGCAGTGGACTAGCGGGAGGGAATGAGCAGTTCTTC; CDR3: CASSGLAGGNEQFF; size: NA; J: TRBJ2-1; V: TRBV6-4; D: TRBD2
DNA: TGTGCCAGCAGTTACGACGGGAGACATGAGCAGTTCTTC; CDR3: CASSYDGRHEQFF; size: NA; J: TRBJ2-1; V: TRBV6-6; D: NA
DNA: TGTGCCAGCAGCGTAGAAGGGTTGCGGAGAGGGGCCGACGTCCTGACTTTC; CDR3: CASSVEGLRRGADVLTF; size: NA; J: TRBJ2-6; V: TRBV9; D: NA
DNA: TGTGCCTGGAACCTACTAGCGGGAGTAAGCGAGCAGTACTTC; CDR3: CAWNLLAGVSEQYF; size: NA; J: TRBJ2-7; V: TRBV30; D: TRBD2
DNA: TGTGCCAGCAGGGGACAACAGGGGCGGGAAGGTCGCTCGGGGTCCTACGAGCAGTACTTC; CDR3: CASRGQQGREGRSGSYEQYF; size: NA; J: TRBJ2-7; V: TRBV28; D: NA
DNA: TGTGCTAGCAGCTTATCAGCCCCAGGCGGCGCAGATACGCAGTATTTT; CDR3: CASSLSAPGGADTQYF; size: NA; J: TRBJ2-3; V: TRBV7-7; D: NA
DNA: TGTGCCAGCAGCACCATAGCGGGAGGATCCTACAATGAGCAGTTCTTC; CDR3: CASSTIAGGSYNEQFF; size: NA; J: TRBJ2-1; V: TRBV7-3; D: TRBD2
DNA: TGTGCCTGGAGTCTCCACGCTCAGATAAACACCGGGGAGCTGTTTTTT; CDR3: CAWSLHAQINTGELFF; size: NA; J: TRBJ2-2; V: TRBV30; D: NA
DNA: TGCGCCAGCAGCCCAGGAGGGCAGGCAGGCGAGCAGTACTTC; CDR3: CASSPGGQAGEQYF; size: few; J: TRBJ2-7; V: TRBV4-1; D: NA
DNA: TGTGCCATCAGGGTTACGGCTAACTATGGCTACACCTTC; CDR3: CAIRVTANYGYTF; size: few; J: TRBJ1-2; V: TRBV10-3; D: NA
DNA: TGTGCCAGCAGGCCAGGGGAGAACACTGAAGCTTTCTTT; CDR3: CASRPGENTEAFF; size: few; J: TRBJ1-1; V: TRBV2; D: NA
DNA: TGTGCCAGCAGCTTGGTAGATGCCTACGAGCAGTACTTC; CDR3: CASSLVDAYEQYF; size: NA; J: TRBJ2-7; V: TRBV5-6; D: NA
DNA: TGCGCCAGCAGCCCCGGGAGGGCCGGCGAGACCCAGTACTTC; CDR3: CASSPGRAGETQYF; size: NA; J: TRBJ2-5; V: TRBV5-1; D: TRBD2
DNA: TGTGCCAGCAGCTTAACGGGCCAGGGTCACGAGCAGTACTTC; CDR3: CASSLTGQGHEQYF; size: NA; J: TRBJ2-7; V: TRBV7-3; D: NA